This TCR beta chain was identified in a study of T cell clones after liver transplantation. Libraries were prepared by immunoSEQ multiplex PCR; TCRdb keeps only in-frame clonotypes and omits some of them. The sample yields roughly 120,000 clones, roughly nine tenths seen once. CDR3 length equals 16 residues. The germline gives CDR1 LNHDA, CDR2 SQIVND (reference sequence). The V segment lost 7 bases and the J segment 0 bases; nucleotides outside the gene matches: 8. On this clone: What it binds is unknown.

Thawed unstimulated PBMCs were FACS-sorted by CD3, CD4 and CD8 into two populations. Regarding the study as a whole: Graft donor-reactive T cells possibly entered the graft instead of undergoing deletion.

The sequence derives from a human patient who received a liver transplant. A share of the T cells may be of graft donor origin. V usage is TRBV19 and J usage is TRBJ1-5; 8 nucleotides line up with TRBD1. The material sequenced was CD4+ T cells from blood, taken 12 months after liver transplant. The CDR3 sequence: CASTLRQGNSNQPQHF. As DNA, the CDR3 is TGTGCCAGTACCCTCCGACAGGGGAATAGCAATCAGCCCCAGCATTTT.